A selection of T cell receptor beta chains follows, all from one sample in a study of PD-L1 blockade in urothelial cancer. TCRdb's table, derived via immunoSEQ multiplex PCR, lists solely in-frame clones and lacks some. The repertoire consists of more than 60,000 clones, with roughly 90% occurring once and the leading ten covering around 11%. The specimen comprised PBMCs, sampled around atezolizumab (anti-PD-L1) treatment. These receptor sequences come from a man in his sixties with urothelial cancer. Each CDR3 is given with its conserved first and last residue. Each record gives: D gene, clone size, J gene, V gene, CDR3 protein, CDR3 DNA. D genes are given only for firm matches. Clone size, where shown, is once, few, many, or a class for clones that have expanded.

-,-,TRBJ2-7,TRBV5-4,CASRPTKSSGSYEQYF,TGTGCCAGCAGACCCACAAAATCGTCGGGCTCCTACGAGCAGTACTTC
TRBD1,-,TRBJ1-2,TRBV9,CASSVEGAGDGYTF,TGTGCCAGCAGCGTAGAGGGGGCGGGCGATGGCTACACCTTC
TRBD2,-,TRBJ2-2,TRBV7-8,CASTGLAGYTGELFF,TGTGCCAGCACGGGACTAGCGGGGTACACCGGGGAGCTGTTTTTT
TRBD2,-,TRBJ2-5,TRBV27,CASSFASGRLAETQYF,TGTGCCAGCAGTTTCGCTAGCGGGAGGTTGGCGGAGACCCAGTACTTC
-,-,TRBJ2-3,TRBV5-1,CASSLDLRTSTDTQYF,TGCGCCAGCAGCTTAGACCTGAGGACTAGCACAGATACGCAGTATTTT
TRBD2,-,TRBJ2-1,TRBV18,CASSPQPRVLAGGDNEQFF,TGTGCCAGCTCACCACAACCCCGTGTACTAGCGGGAGGGGACAATGAGCAGTTCTTC
TRBD1,-,TRBJ1-4,TRBV28,CASSHLSGGGNEKLFF,TGTGCCAGCAGTCACCTATCAGGGGGCGGAAATGAAAAACTGTTTTTT
TRBD1,once,TRBJ1-4,TRBV28,CASSLPGQGKEKLFF,TGTGCCAGCAGTCTACCGGGACAGGGCAAGGAAAAACTGTTTTTT
-,-,TRBJ2-1,TRBV6-5,CASSYQERNEQFF,TGTGCCAGCAGTTACCAGGAAAGGAATGAGCAGTTCTTC
-,-,TRBJ2-7,TRBV5-1,CASSFRDTRQYF,TGCGCCAGCAGCTTCAGGGACACGCGGCAGTACTTC
TRBD1,-,TRBJ2-5,TRBV5-1,CASSLAPGGLETQYF,TGCGCCAGCAGCTTGGCGCCAGGGGGCCTGGAGACCCAGTACTTC
TRBD2,-,TRBJ2-3,TRBV27,CASSSAGDTDTQYF,TGTGCCAGCAGTTCAGCGGGAGACACAGATACGCAGTATTTT
-,-,TRBJ1-2,TRBV21-1,CASSWDRESLNYGYTF,TGTGCCAGCAGCTGGGATAGGGAGAGCCTTAACTATGGCTACACCTTC
TRBD1,-,TRBJ1-1,TRBV2,CARQGAFEAFF,TGTGCCAGACAGGGGGCGTTCGAAGCTTTCTTT
TRBD1,once,TRBJ1-4,TRBV10-3,CAISDGGQGSNEKLFF,TGTGCCATCAGTGACGGTGGACAGGGCTCGAATGAAAAACTGTTTTTT
TRBD2,-,TRBJ2-1,TRBV7-3,CASSLLVLAGGLGDNNEQFF,TGTGCCAGCAGCTTATTGGTCCTAGCGGGGGGGCTGGGGGACAACAATGAGCAGTTCTTC
-,-,TRBJ2-7,TRBV6-5,CASSYSGGPVYEQYF,TGTGCCAGCAGTTATTCAGGAGGGCCGGTCTACGAGCAGTACTTC
-,-,TRBJ1-6,TRBV19,CASSGGQTYNSPLHF,TGTGCCAGTAGTGGTGGACAGACCTATAATTCACCCCTCCACTTT
-,-,TRBJ1-5,TRBV6-1,CASSEAVRVSNQPQHF,TGTGCCAGCAGTGAAGCAGTGAGGGTTAGCAATCAGCCCCAGCATTTT
-,-,TRBJ2-7,TRBV11-1,CASSRLGTEQYF,TGTGCCAGCAGCCGCCTCGGTACCGAGCAGTACTTC
TRBD1,-,TRBJ1-3,TRBV9,CASSSTTGGSGNTIYF,TGTGCCAGCAGCTCGACGACAGGGGGCTCTGGAAACACCATATATTTT
-,-,TRBJ2-2,TRBV29-1,CSVDQGNTGELFF,TGCAGCGTGGATCAGGGGAACACCGGGGAGCTGTTTTTT
-,-,TRBJ1-1,TRBV6-5,CASSYSGGGTEAFF,TGTGCCAGCAGTTACTCGGGGGGGGGCACTGAAGCTTTCTTT
-,once,TRBJ2-2,TRBV5-4,CASSLVSANTGELFF,TGTGCCAGCAGCTTGGTCAGCGCGAACACCGGGGAGCTGTTTTTT
-,-,TRBJ1-3,TRBV18,CASSPGGQSTGNTIYF,TGTGCCAGCTCACCGGGGGGGCAGTCAACTGGAAACACCATATATTTT
TRBD2,once,TRBJ2-7,TRBV27,CASSLGTSWEQYF,TGTGCCAGCAGTTTAGGGACTAGCTGGGAGCAGTACTTC
-,-,TRBJ1-1,TRBV19,CATTRSGGPEAFF,TGTGCCACTACGAGATCCGGTGGTCCTGAAGCTTTCTTT
TRBD2,-,TRBJ2-7,TRBV13,CASSLEREYEQYF,TGTGCCAGCAGCTTAGAGCGGGAGTACGAGCAGTACTTC
TRBD1,once,TRBJ2-1,TRBV5-1,CASSLVGTGGYNEQFF,TGCGCCAGCAGCCTGGTCGGGACAGGGGGCTACAATGAGCAGTTCTTC
-,once,TRBJ1-4,TRBV6-1,CASISGQRHNEKLFF,TGTGCCAGCATTTCAGGACAGAGACATAATGAAAAACTGTTTTTT
-,-,TRBJ2-1,TRBV28,CASNSGSNEQFF,TGTGCCAGCAATAGCGGCTCCAATGAGCAGTTCTTC
-,-,TRBJ2-3,TRBV11-2,CASSLLGTDTQYF,TGTGCCAGCAGCTTACTAGGCACAGATACGCAGTATTTT
TRBD1,once,TRBJ2-7,TRBV5-4,CASSSGTGLNEQYF,TGTGCCAGCAGCTCCGGGACAGGGCTCAACGAGCAGTACTTC
-,-,TRBJ1-1,TRBV25-1,CASSESPPGMGWTEAFF,TGTGCCAGCAGTGAATCCCCGCCCGGGATGGGGTGGACTGAAGCTTTCTTT
-,few,TRBJ1-1,TRBV11-3,CASSATMNTEAFF,TGTGCCAGCAGCGCCACTATGAACACTGAAGCTTTCTTT
TRBD1,-,TRBJ2-7,TRBV5-1,CASSLLQGAREQYF,TGCGCCAGCAGCTTACTACAGGGGGCGCGGGAGCAGTACTTC
-,-,TRBJ2-1,TRBV29-1,CSVIGTLGYNEQFF,TGCAGCGTCATCGGGACTCTCGGCTACAATGAGCAGTTCTTC
TRBD1,once,TRBJ1-6,TRBV2,CASSESGQGANNSPLHF,TGTGCCAGCAGTGAATCAGGACAGGGGGCTAATAATTCACCCCTCCACTTT
-,-,TRBJ1-5,TRBV30,CAWSQGNQPQHF,TGTGCCTGGAGCCAGGGAAATCAGCCCCAGCATTTT
-,-,TRBJ2-4,TRBV19,CASSIGQQHPKNIQYF,TGTGCCAGTAGTATAGGACAGCAGCATCCCAAAAACATTCAGTACTTC